This TCR beta chain appears in the sequencing data of a study of response to subunit inactivated influenza vaccine (dated by TCRdb to the late 2010s). Describing the broader study: Deep quantitative profiling of the T cell receptor repertoire was used in the study to follow responses to a trivalent subunit inactivated influenza vaccine.

The library was produced with RT-PCR. The listed sequencing device is Illumina HiSeq 2500. Starting from the raw public reads, TCRdb applied fastp trimming at Q25, assembled clones with MiXCR and retained in-frame beta chains. Every distinct CDR3 protein forms one entry, paired with its most common genes and DNA. The sample table lists about 650,000 distinct CDR3 sequences, around 15% of them with a count of one. The ten largest clones capture less than 8.5% of the sample. Broader findings and caveats from the paper: According to the authors, only a limited number of new T cells may be recruited by each seasonal influenza vaccination.

This clonotype was recorded a few times. Its specific antigen is unknown. Base-call qualities are not available, and no considerably larger clone is one nucleotide away. CDR1 LGHNA and CDR2 YSLEER are derived from the germline V gene. Spanning cysteine to phenylalanine, the CDR3 consists of 15 amino acids. This entry keeps only the CDR3 DNA: 45 bases, framed from base 1. V sheds 1 base and J sheds 9 bases, leaving 16 bases between their ends. Rearrangement joined TRBV4-3 to TRBJ2-1; a weak D assignment points to TRBD1 (6 bases agree). Sequences were derived from PBMCs from blood, sampled less than 15 days before vaccination. This clonotype originated in a man aged 45-60 years who received an inactivated influenza vaccine. Donor details come from another sample of the same person, matched by shared clones. The encoded CDR3 is CASSQAGAGVGEQFF. The sequence in DNA is TGCGCCAGCAGCCAAGCTGGGGCAGGGGTGGGTGAGCAGTTCTTC.